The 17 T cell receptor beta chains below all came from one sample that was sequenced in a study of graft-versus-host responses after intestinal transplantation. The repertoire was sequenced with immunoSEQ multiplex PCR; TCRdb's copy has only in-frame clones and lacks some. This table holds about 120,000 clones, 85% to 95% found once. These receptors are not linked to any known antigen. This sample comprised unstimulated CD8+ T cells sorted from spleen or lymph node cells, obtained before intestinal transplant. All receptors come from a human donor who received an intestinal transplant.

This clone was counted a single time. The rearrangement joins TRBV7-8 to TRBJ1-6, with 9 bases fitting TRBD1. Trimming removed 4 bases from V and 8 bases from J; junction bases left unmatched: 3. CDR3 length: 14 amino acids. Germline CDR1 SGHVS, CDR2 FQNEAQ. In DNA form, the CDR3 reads TGTGCCAGCAGCTCGGGACAGGGCTATTCACCCCTCCACTTT. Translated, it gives CASSSGQGYSPLHF.

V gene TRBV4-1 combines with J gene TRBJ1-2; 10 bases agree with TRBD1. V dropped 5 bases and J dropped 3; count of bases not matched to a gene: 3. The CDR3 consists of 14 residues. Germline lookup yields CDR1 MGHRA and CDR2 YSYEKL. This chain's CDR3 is CASSSGTGDYGYTF. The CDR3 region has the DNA TGCGCCAGCAGCTCCGGGACAGGGGACTATGGCTACACCTTC.

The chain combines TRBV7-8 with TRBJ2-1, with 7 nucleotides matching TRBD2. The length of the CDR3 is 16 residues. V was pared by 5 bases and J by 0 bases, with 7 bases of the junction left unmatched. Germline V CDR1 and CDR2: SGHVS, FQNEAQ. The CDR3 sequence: CASSVTGLSSYNEQFF. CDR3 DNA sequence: TGTGCCAGCAGCGTGACGGGACTAAGCTCCTACAATGAGCAGTTCTTC.

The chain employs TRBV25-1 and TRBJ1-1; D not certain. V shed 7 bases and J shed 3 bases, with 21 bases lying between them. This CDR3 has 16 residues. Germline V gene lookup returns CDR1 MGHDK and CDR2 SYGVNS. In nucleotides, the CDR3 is TGTGCCAGCACCAGCCCGCGGACGGGAGGTTACACTGAAGCTTTCTTT. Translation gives CASTSPRTGGYTEAFF.

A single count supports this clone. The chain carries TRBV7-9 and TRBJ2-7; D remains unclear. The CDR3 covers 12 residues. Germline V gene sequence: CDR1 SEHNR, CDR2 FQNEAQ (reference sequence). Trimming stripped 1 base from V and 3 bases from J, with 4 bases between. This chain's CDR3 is CASSLVVYEQYF. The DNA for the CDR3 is TGTGCCAGCAGCTTAGTTGTCTACGAGCAGTACTTC. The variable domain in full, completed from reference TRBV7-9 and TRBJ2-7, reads DTGVSQNPRHKITKRGQNVTFRCDPISEHNRLYWYRQTLGQGPEFLTYFQNEAQLEKSRLLSDRFSAERPKGSFSTLEIQRTEQGDSAMYLCASSLVVYEQYFGPGTRLTVT.

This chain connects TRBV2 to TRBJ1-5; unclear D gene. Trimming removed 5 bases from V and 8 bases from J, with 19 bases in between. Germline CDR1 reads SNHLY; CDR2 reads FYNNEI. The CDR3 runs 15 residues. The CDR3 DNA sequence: TGTGCCAGCAGTTTCCGACGTAGGGTAGGGAAGCCCCAGCATTTT. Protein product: CASSFRRRVGKPQHF.

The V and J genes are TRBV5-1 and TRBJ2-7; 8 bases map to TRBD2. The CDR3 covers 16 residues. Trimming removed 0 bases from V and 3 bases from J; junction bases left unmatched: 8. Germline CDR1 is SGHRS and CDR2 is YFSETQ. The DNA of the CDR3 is TGCGCCAGCAGCTTGGTTAGCGGGATACCCGACTACGAGCAGTACTTC. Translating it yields CASSLVSGIPDYEQYF.

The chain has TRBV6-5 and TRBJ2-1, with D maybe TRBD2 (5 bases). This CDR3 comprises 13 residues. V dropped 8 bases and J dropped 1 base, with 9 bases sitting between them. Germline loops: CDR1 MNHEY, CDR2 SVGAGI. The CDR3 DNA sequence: TGTGCCAGCGGGAGAGGGTCCTACAATGAGCAGTTCTTC. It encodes CASGRGSYNEQFF.

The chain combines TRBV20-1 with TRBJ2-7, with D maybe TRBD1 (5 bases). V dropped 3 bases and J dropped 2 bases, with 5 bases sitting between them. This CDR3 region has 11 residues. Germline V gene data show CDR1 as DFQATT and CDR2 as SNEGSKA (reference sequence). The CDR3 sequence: CSARDTYEQYF. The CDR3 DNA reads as TGCAGTGCTAGGGACACCTACGAGCAGTACTTC.

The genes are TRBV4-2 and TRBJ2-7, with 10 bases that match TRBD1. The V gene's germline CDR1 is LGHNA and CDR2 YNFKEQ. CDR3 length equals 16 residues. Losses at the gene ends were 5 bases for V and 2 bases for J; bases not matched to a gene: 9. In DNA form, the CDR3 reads TGTGCCAGCAGCACTGGACCCGGGACAGGGGCCTACGAGCAGTACTTC. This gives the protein CASSTGPGTGAYEQYF.

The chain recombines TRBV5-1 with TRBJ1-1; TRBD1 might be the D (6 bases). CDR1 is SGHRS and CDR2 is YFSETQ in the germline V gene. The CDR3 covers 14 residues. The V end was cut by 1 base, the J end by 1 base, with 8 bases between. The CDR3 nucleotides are TGCGCCAGCAGCTTGAAGGGGGGGAACACTGAAGCTTTCTTT. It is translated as CASSLKGGNTEAFF.

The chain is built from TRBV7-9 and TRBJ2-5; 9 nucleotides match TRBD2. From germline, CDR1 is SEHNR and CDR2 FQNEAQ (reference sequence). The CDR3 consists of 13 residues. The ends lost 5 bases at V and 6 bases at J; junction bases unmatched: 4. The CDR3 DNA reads TGTGCCAGCAGCGCGGGGGGGCCGCAGACCCAGTACTTC. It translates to CASSAGGPQTQYF.

CDR3 bases: TGTGCCAGCAGTTGGGCGGATGAAAAACTGTTTTTT. Protein: CASSWADEKLFF. This chain connects TRBV6-6 to TRBJ1-4; D remains unclear. The length of the CDR3 is 12 residues. Trimming removed 4 bases from V and 6 bases from J, with 6 bases in between. Germline CDR1 is MNHNY and CDR2 is SVGAGI (reference sequence).

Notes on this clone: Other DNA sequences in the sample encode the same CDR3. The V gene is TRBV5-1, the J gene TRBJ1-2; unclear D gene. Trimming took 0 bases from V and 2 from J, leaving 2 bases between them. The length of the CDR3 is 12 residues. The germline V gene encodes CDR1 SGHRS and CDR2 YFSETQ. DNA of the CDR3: TGCGCCAGCAGCTTGGACAACTATGGCTACACCTTC. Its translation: CASSLDNYGYTF. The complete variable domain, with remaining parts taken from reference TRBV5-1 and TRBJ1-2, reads KAGVTQTPRYLIKTRGQQVTLSCSPISGHRSVSWYQQTPGQGLQFLFEYFSETQRNKGNFPGRFSGRQFSNSRSEMNVSTLELGDSALYLCASSLDNYGYTFGSGTRLTVV.

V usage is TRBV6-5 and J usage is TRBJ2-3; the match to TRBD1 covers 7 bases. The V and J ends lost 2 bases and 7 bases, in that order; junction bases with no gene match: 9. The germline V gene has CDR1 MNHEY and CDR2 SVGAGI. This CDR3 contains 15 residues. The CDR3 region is CASSYPGTVNYTQYF. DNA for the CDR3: TGTGCCAGCAGTTACCCCGGGACAGTGAATTATACGCAGTATTTT.

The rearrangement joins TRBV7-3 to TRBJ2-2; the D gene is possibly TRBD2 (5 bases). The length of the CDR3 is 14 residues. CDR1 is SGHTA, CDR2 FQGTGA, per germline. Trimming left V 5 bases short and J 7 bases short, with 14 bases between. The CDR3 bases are TGTGCCAGCAGCCCCGAAACTAGGAACGGGGAGCTGTTTTTT. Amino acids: CASSPETRNGELFF.

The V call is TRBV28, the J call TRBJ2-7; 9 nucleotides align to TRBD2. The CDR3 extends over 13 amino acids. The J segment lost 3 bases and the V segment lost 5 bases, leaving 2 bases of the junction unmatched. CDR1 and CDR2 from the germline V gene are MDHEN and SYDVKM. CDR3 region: CASSVSGSYEQYF. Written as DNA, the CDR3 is TGTGCCAGCAGTGTTAGCGGGAGCTACGAGCAGTACTTC.